This T cell receptor (beta chain) is drawn from a study of response to subunit inactivated influenza vaccine. This clonotype was seen a handful of times. TCRdb processed the RT-PCR reads anew with MiXCR; each CDR3 protein has one entry. This sample has a few hundred thousand distinct CDR3 sequences, with 11% found just once. From germline, CDR1 is SEHNR and CDR2 FQNEAQ (reference sequence). The CDR3 spans 13 residues. V lost 5 bases to trimming and J lost 8 bases; unmatched junction nucleotides: 6. This sample was also put to use in a study of T cells expressing NK-cell markers. That work contributes: TCR beta libraries carry UMIs added by 5'RACE template switching.

Sequencing used PBMCs from blood, obtained on the day of vaccination. V and J are TRBV7-9 and TRBJ1-2; 9 bases line up with TRBD1. This sequence was found in a man aged 45 to 65 who received an inactivated influenza vaccine. In nucleotides, the CDR3 is TGTGCCAGCAGCGAACAGGGGGCGGAAGGCTACACCTTC. Protein: CASSEQGAEGYTF.